The clone carrying this TCR beta chain was counted between two and nine times. Its target is unknown. Sequencing used cDNA as its template, made by extracting RNA and reverse transcribing it. Assay used: immunoSEQ multiplex PCR; TCRdb lists only in-frame clones, some missing. Among around 70,000 clones listed, 29% were seen once. Treatment in this sample: oral pan-JAK inhibitor, 5-10 mg twice daily. CDR3 length equals 11 residues. V was cut by 4 bases and J by 6 bases, with 10 bases left in between. Germline V gives CDR1 SQVTM, CDR2 ANQGSEA. The data were obtained in a study of CD8+ T cells in alopecia areata. Study-level background: The duration of tofacitinib was 6 to 18 months, with 6 months off drug afterward. Severity was scored as percentage of affected scalp area in treated patients.

Study results and caveats: Lesional scalp, notably in alopecia totalis/universalis, had clonality above that of normal scalp.

The sample in question was CD8+ T cells sorted from blood, obtained at week 4, from a patient treated with tofacitinib. The TCR originated in a human donor with alopecia areata. The V call is TRBV29-1, the J call TRBJ2-7; D is undetermined. As DNA, the CDR3 is TGCAGCGTTGTATGGCTGTCCGAGCAGTACTTC. Translation gives CSVVWLSEQYF.